This T cell receptor beta chain was sequenced for a study of blood T cell repertoires in COVID-19. Overall study context: The samples span acute and convalescent COVID-19 from the United States, Italy and Spain.

The cohort comprised adults aged 18 to 89 years residing in about two dozen US areas. Clinical history as reported by participants underpinned cohort assignment. Authors' methods: Researchers report that nucleated cell counts were estimated from reference gene primer amplification. Profiled with immunoSEQ multiplex PCR; TCRdb holds only in-frame clones, not every one. From that table come the V and J calls and clone size; the DNA was used to work out D and trimming. The sample shows approximately 250,000 clones, under 90% of them seen only once. After removal of 0 bases from V and 6 bases from J, the junction contained 5 bases not matched to a gene. The CDR3 is 15 amino acids. The germline V gene encodes CDR1 SGHRS and CDR2 YFSETQ.

This chain uses TRBV5-1 with TRBJ1-2, with 10 bases fitting TRBD1. Sample: PBMCs or T cells enriched from blood (not recorded which). The receptor was derived from a man aged 30 to 45 with acute COVID-19. The CDR3, as DNA: TGCGCCAGCAGCTTGGAAGGACAGGGGGATCATGGCTACACCTTC. Translated: CASSLEGQGDHGYTF.